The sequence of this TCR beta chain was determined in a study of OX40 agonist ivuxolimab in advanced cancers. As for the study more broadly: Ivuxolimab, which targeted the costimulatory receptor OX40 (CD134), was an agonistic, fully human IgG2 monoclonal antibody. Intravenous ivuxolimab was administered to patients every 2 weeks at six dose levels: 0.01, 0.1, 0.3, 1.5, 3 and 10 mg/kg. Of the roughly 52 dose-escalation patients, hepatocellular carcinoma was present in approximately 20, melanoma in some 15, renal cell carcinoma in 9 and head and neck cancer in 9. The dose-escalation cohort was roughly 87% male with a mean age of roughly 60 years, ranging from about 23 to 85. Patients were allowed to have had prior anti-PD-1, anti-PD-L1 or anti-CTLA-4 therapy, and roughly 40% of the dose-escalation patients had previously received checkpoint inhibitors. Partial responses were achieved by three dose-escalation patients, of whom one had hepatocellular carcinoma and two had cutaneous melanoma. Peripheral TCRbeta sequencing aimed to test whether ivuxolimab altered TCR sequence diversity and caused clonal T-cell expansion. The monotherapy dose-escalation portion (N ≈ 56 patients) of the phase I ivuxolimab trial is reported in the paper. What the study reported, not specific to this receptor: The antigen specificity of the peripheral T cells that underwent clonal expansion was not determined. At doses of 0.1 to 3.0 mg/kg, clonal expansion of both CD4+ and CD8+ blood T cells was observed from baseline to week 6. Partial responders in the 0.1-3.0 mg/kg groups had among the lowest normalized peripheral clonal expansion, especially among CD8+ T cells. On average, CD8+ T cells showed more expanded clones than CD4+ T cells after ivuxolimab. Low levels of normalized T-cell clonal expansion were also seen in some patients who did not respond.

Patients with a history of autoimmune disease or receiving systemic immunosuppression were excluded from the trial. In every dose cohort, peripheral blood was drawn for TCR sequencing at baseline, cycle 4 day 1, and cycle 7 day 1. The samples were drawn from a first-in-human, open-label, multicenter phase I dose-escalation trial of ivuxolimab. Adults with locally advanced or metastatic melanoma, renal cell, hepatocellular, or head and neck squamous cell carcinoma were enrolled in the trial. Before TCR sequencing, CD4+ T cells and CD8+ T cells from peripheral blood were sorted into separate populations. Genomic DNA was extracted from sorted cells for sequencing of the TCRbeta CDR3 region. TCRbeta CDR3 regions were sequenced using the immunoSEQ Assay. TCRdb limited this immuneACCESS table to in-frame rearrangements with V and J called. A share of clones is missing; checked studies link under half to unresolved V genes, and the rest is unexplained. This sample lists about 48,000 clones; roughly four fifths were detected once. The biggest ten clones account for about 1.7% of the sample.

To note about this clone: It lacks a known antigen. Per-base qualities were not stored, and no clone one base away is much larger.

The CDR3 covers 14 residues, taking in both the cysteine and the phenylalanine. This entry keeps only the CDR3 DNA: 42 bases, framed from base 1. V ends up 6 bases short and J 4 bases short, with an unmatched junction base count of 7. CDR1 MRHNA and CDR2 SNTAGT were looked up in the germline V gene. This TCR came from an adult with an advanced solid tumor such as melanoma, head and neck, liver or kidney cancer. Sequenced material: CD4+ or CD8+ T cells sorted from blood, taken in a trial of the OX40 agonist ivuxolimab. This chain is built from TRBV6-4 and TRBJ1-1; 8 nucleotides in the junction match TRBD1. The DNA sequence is TGTGCCAGCAGAGCCGACAGGGGAGGCACTGAAGCTTTCTTT. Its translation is CASRADRGGTEAFF.